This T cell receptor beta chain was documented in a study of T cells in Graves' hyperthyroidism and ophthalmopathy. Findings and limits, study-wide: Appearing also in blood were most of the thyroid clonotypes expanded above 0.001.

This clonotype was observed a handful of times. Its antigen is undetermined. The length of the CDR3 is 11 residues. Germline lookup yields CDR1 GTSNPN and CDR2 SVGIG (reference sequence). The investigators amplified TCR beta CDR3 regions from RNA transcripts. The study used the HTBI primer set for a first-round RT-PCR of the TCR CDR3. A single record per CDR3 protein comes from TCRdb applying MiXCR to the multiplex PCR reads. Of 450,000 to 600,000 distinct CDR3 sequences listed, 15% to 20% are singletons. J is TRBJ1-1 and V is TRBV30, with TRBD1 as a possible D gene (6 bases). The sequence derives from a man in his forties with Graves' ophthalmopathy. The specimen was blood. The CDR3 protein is CGLGGRTEAFF. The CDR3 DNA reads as TGTGGGCTGGGGGGGCGTACTGAAGCTTTCTTT.